This T cell receptor (beta chain) was found in a study of cytomegalovirus exposure and HLA in healthy donors. The V gene's germline CDR1 is SEHNR and CDR2 FQNEAQ (reference sequence). This CDR3 region has 14 residues. Comment on this clone: Antigen unknown. Relative to the germline gene, one junction end is altered; a read error may explain this.

The PCR was carried out with 60 Vbeta primers and 13 Jbeta primers. Only in-frame clones appear in the TCRdb table, and some are missing; sequencing was by immunoSEQ multiplex PCR. The sample has about 190,000 clones, 74% seen once. General observations from the study: Per a later analysis, about 18,000 TCR beta sequences showed association with HLA alleles at 0.05 false discovery rate.

This TCR was sampled from a woman aged 30 to 39 in good health and CMV-seropositive. Material for sequencing was PBMCs. This sequence joins TRBV7-9 and TRBJ2-7, with a tentative D call TRBD2 (6 bases). CDR3 sequence reads: CSSSPGLRSYEQYF. The DNA of the CDR3 is TGTTCCAGCAGCCCGGGACTTCGATCCTACGAGCAGTACTTC.